These 12 T cell receptor beta chains originate from one sample sequenced in a study of radiotherapy plus CTLA-4 blockade in lung cancer. Sequencing used immunoSEQ multiplex PCR; TCRdb keeps in-frame clones, though not all of them. The table has approximately 45,000 clones, 63% seen once. The sample here was peripheral blood, taken from a patient treated with radiotherapy plus ipilimumab. All receptors come from a human donor with non-small cell lung cancer who had a partial response to radiotherapy plus ipilimumab.

This clone was recorded once. This rearrangement joins TRBV5-1 to TRBJ2-3; 9 bases fit TRBD2. Trimming cost V 0 bases and J 5 bases; bases outside gene matches: 10. Germline V lookup: CDR1 SGHRS, CDR2 YFSETQ. The CDR3 runs 17 residues. DNA of the CDR3: TGCGCCAGCAGCTTGGGTAGGTCTAGCGGGGCTGGAGATACGCAGTATTTT. Translation gives CASSLGRSSGAGDTQYF. Using reference TRBV5-1 and TRBJ2-3 for the parts outside the CDR3, the full variable domain is KAGVTQTPRYLIKTRGQQVTLSCSPISGHRSVSWYQQTPGQGLQFLFEYFSETQRNKGNFPGRFSGRQFSNSRSEMNVSTLELGDSALYLCASSLGRSSGAGDTQYFGPGTRLTVL.

In its sample, this clone was seen a few times. The rearrangement joins TRBV5-1 to TRBJ2-5; D is perhaps TRBD2 (7 bases). V lost 4 bases, J lost 1 base, and 17 bases lay in between. The CDR3 spans 16 residues. Germline V lookup: CDR1 SGHRS, CDR2 YFSETQ. The DNA of the CDR3 is TGCGCCAGCAGCCACGGGGGCGGGAGTTTCCAAGAGACCCAGTACTTC. Encoded protein: CASSHGGGSFQETQYF.

This sequence joins TRBV18 and TRBJ2-7; 8 nucleotides match TRBD1. The CDR3 consists of 16 residues. The germline CDR1 and CDR2 sequences are KGHSH and LQKENI. The V and J ends lost 3 bases and 5 bases, in that order; junction bases with no gene match: 12. For the CDR3, the DNA is TGTGCCAGCTCACCTCTCGGACAGGGAAGGGGGGACGAGCAGTACTTC. Its translation: CASSPLGQGRGDEQYF. The full variable domain, with the rest looked up from reference TRBV18 and TRBJ2-7, is NAGVMQNPRHLVRRRGQEARLRCSPMKGHSHVYWYRQLPEEGLKFMVYLQKENIIDESGMPKERFSAEFPKEGPSILRIQQVVRGDSAAYFCASSPLGQGRGDEQYFGPGTRLTVT.

The rearrangement links TRBV7-3 to TRBJ2-7, with no clear D. The V end was cut by 5 bases, the J end by 6 bases, with 14 bases between. Per the germline V gene, CDR1 is SGHTA and CDR2 is FQGTGA. The CDR3 has 13 residues. The CDR3 sequence: CASSLGYTGEQYF. The CDR3 region has the DNA TGTGCCAGCAGCCTCGGCTACACGGGCGAGCAGTACTTC.

This clone has only a few counts. The CDR3 region is CASSLVGLAGRYEQFF. CDR3 DNA: TGTGCCAGCAGCTTAGTAGGGTTAGCGGGAAGGTATGAGCAGTTCTTC. The chain carries TRBV7-2 and TRBJ2-1; TRBD2 matches at 8 bases. J was trimmed by 8 bases and V by 1 base; bases with no gene match: 10. This CDR3 spans 16 amino acids. Germline CDR1 is SGHTA and CDR2 is FQGNSA.

The J gene is TRBJ1-1, the V gene TRBV20-1; a possible D gene is TRBD1 (6 bases). CDR1 and CDR2 (germline): DFQATT, SNEGSKA (reference sequence). The CDR3 is made up of 11 amino acids. V was clipped by 4 bases and J by 5 bases, with 8 bases between them. The CDR3 here is CSAITGTEAFF. The CDR3 region has the DNA TGCAGTGCTATTACAGGGACTGAAGCTTTCTTT.

The V gene is TRBV5-1, the J gene TRBJ1-4; 9 bases fit TRBD1. The CDR3 has 16 residues. V lost 0 bases, J lost 10 bases, and 10 bases stayed unmatched. Germline assignment: CDR1 SGHRS and CDR2 YFSETQ. The CDR3 nucleotides read TGCGCCAGCAGCTTGGACATTCTGGGACAGGGCGTAAAACTGTTTTTT. Translation: CASSLDILGQGVKLFF.

The sample holds a few counts of this clone. This chain connects TRBV7-9 to TRBJ2-2; a weak D match, TRBD1 (6 bases). The CDR3 has 16 amino acids. V gave up 5 bases and J gave up 1 base, with 14 bases separating them. Germline CDR1 reads SEHNR; CDR2 reads FQNEAQ (reference sequence). The CDR3 is CASSRPTGQNTGELFF. CDR3 DNA: TGTGCCAGCAGCCGACCGACAGGCCAGAACACCGGGGAGCTGTTTTTT.

This clone was observed a few times. This chain links TRBV2 with TRBJ2-5; maybe TRBD2 (5 bases). Trimming removed 2 bases at V and 5 bases at J, with 18 bases between. This CDR3 has 16 residues. Germline V gene lookup returns CDR1 SNHLY and CDR2 FYNNEI. CDR3 coding DNA: TGTGCCAGCAGTGAAACTTTGGGTTTCTCGGGGGAGACCCAGTACTTC. Residues: CASSETLGFSGETQYF.

The V and J genes are TRBV27 and TRBJ2-7, with 9 bases that match TRBD1. From germline, CDR1 is MNHEY and CDR2 SMNVEV (reference sequence). The length of the CDR3 is 13 residues. The trim removed 8 bases at V and 5 bases at J, leaving 7 bases unmatched. The CDR3 region is CASGSWDRDEQYF. DNA for the CDR3: TGTGCCAGCGGATCCTGGGACAGGGACGAGCAGTACTTC.

V gene TRBV6-5 combines with J gene TRBJ2-7, with D possibly matching TRBD2 (6 bases). This CDR3 is built from 13 residues. V lost 6 bases to trimming and J lost 3 bases, with 12 bases between them. CDR1 is MNHEY and CDR2 is SVGAGI in the germline V gene. The CDR3 DNA reads as TGTGCCAGCAGCCTGACTAGTCTCTACGAGCAGTACTTC. Translating gives CASSLTSLYEQYF.

The J gene is TRBJ2-7, the V gene TRBV19, with TRBD1 identical over 7 bases. Germline trimming cut 9 bases from V and 3 bases from J; bases unmatched to any gene: 8. Germline V CDR1 and CDR2: LNHDA, SQIVND (reference sequence). The CDR3 runs to 13 residues. CDR3 loop: CASRDSGYYEQYF. As DNA, the CDR3 is TGTGCCAGCCGGGACAGTGGGTACTACGAGCAGTACTTC.